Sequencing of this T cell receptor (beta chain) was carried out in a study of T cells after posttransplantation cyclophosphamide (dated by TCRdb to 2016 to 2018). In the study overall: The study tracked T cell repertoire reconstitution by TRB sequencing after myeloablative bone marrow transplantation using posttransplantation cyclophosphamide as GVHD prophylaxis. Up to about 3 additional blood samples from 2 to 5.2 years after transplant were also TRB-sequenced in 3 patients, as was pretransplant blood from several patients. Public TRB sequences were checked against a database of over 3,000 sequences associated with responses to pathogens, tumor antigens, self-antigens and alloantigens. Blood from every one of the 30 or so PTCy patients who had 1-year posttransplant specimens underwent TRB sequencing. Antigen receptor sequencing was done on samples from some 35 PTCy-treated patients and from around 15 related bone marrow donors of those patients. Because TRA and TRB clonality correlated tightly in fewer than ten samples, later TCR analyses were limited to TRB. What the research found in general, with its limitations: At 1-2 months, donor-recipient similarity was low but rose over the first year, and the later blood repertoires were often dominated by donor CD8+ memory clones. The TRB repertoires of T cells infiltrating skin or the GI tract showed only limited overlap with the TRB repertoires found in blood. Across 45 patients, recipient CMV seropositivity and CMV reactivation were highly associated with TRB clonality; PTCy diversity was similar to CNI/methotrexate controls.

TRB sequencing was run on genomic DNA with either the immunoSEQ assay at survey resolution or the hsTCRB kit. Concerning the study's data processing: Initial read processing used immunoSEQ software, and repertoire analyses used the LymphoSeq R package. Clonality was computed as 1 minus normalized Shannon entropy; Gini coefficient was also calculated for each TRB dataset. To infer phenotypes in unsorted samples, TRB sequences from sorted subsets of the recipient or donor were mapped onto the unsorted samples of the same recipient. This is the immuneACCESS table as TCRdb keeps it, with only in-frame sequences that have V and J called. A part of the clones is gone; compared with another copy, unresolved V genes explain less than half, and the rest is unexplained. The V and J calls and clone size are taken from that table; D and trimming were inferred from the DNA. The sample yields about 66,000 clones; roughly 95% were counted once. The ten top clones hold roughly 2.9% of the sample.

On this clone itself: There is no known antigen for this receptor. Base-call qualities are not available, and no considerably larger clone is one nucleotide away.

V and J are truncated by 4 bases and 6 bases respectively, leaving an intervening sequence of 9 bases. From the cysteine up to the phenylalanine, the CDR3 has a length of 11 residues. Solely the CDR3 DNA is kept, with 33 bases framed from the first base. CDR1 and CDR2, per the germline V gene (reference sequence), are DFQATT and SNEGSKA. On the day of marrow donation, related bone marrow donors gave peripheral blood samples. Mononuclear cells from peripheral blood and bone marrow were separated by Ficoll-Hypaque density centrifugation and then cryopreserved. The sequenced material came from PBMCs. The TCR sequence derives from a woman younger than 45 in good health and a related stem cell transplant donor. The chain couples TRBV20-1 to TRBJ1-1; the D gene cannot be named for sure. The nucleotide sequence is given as TGCAGTGCTACCCCACGGTCTGAAGCTTTCTTT. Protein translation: CSATPRSEAFF.